This T cell receptor (beta chain) comes out of a study of T-cell reconstitution after alpha-beta-depleted transplantation in children. During its preparation, the TCRbeta library received unique molecular identifiers. A single record per CDR3 protein comes from TCRdb applying MiXCR to the PCR reads. The table shows a few hundred thousand distinct CDR3 sequences, with around 19% occurring only once. Germline CDR1 LNHDA, CDR2 SQIVND (reference sequence). V was pared by 4 bases and J by 3 bases, with 9 bases between. CDR3 length: 13 residues. This clonotype was seen more than once but under ten times. The receptor was derived from a human donor who donated a stem cell graft to a child with acute lymphoblastic leukemia. The sequencing used PBMCs from the stem cell graft donor, collected from the stem cell graft. This chain uses TRBV19 with TRBJ2-5; D is undetermined. The CDR3 region has the DNA TGTGCCAGTAGTACAGCGATAGAAGAGACCCAGTACTTC. Translated: CASSTAIEETQYF.